This is a list of T cell receptor beta chains from one sample in a study of blood T cell repertoires in COVID-19. This table comes from immunoSEQ multiplex PCR, and its TCRdb copy is limited to in-frame clones, with some not included. In the table there are 57,000 or so clones, roughly 80% of which are singletons. Sequencing was carried out using peripheral blood. The source is a man in his 60s with acute or convalescent COVID-19. Both conserved end residues are part of each CDR3. A D gene is named only where the DNA matches it firmly. For some rows the clone size is stated as once, few or many, or as a class when expanded; others skip it.

d_call: NA; j_call: TRBJ2-5; clone_size: NA; v_call: TRBV5-1; cdr3_aa: CASSSPRETQYF; cdr3_nt: TGCGCCAGCAGCTCCCCTCGGGAGACCCAGTACTTC
d_call: TRBD1; j_call: TRBJ2-7; clone_size: NA; v_call: TRBV3-1/TRBV3-2; cdr3_aa: CASSQWTGARSSYEQYF; cdr3_nt: TGTGCCAGCAGCCAATGGACAGGGGCGAGGAGCTCCTACGAGCAGTACTTC
d_call: TRBD2; j_call: TRBJ2-1; clone_size: NA; v_call: TRBV9; cdr3_aa: CASSSRLALNEQFF; cdr3_nt: TGTGCCAGCAGCTCCCGACTAGCCCTAAATGAGCAGTTCTTC
d_call: NA; j_call: TRBJ2-7; clone_size: few; v_call: TRBV4-1; cdr3_aa: CASSQTGSNEQYF; cdr3_nt: TGCGCCAGCAGCCAAACGGGGAGTAACGAGCAGTACTTC
d_call: TRBD2; j_call: TRBJ2-7; clone_size: once; v_call: TRBV5-6; cdr3_aa: CASSLNGGSEDEQYF; cdr3_nt: TGTGCCAGCAGCTTGAATGGCGGGAGCGAAGACGAGCAGTACTTC
d_call: NA; j_call: TRBJ1-4; clone_size: NA; v_call: TRBV7-9; cdr3_aa: CASSPGHGLNEKLFF; cdr3_nt: TGTGCCAGCAGCCCGGGACACGGCCTGAATGAAAAACTGTTTTTT
d_call: TRBD2; j_call: TRBJ2-3; clone_size: NA; v_call: TRBV7-6; cdr3_aa: CASSLGLAGEGDTQYF; cdr3_nt: TGTGCCAGCAGCTTAGGACTAGCGGGAGAGGGAGATACGCAGTATTTT
d_call: NA; j_call: TRBJ2-3; clone_size: NA; v_call: TRBV7-2; cdr3_aa: CASSRAGADTQYF; cdr3_nt: TGTGCCAGCAGCCGGGCGGGCGCAGATACGCAGTATTTT
d_call: TRBD2; j_call: TRBJ2-7; clone_size: NA; v_call: TRBV5-4; cdr3_aa: CASSLPSGHESVIYEQYF; cdr3_nt: TGTGCCAGCAGCTTGCCTAGCGGGCACGAGTCCGTCATCTACGAGCAGTACTTC
d_call: TRBD2; j_call: TRBJ2-1; clone_size: NA; v_call: TRBV5-1; cdr3_aa: CASSLGLANYNEQFF; cdr3_nt: TGCGCCAGCAGCTTGGGACTAGCGAACTACAATGAGCAGTTCTTC
d_call: TRBD2; j_call: TRBJ2-7; clone_size: few; v_call: TRBV18; cdr3_aa: CASSPPARGGSREQYF; cdr3_nt: TGTGCCAGCTCACCCCCCGCACGGGGAGGGTCTCGCGAGCAGTACTTC
d_call: TRBD1; j_call: TRBJ1-6; clone_size: once; v_call: TRBV3-1/TRBV3-2; cdr3_aa: CASSQLTGDNSPLHF; cdr3_nt: TGTGCCAGCAGCCAATTGACAGGGGATAATTCACCCCTCCACTTT
d_call: NA; j_call: TRBJ2-4; clone_size: NA; v_call: TRBV28; cdr3_aa: CASGSRNIQYF; cdr3_nt: TGTGCCAGCGGCTCTAGAAACATTCAGTACTTC
d_call: NA; j_call: TRBJ1-5; clone_size: few; v_call: TRBV30; cdr3_aa: CAWSVLNQPQHF; cdr3_nt: TGTGCCTGGAGTGTACTAAATCAGCCCCAGCATTTT
d_call: NA; j_call: TRBJ2-1; clone_size: once; v_call: TRBV6-6; cdr3_aa: CASSPGGSEVEQFF; cdr3_nt: TGTGCCAGTAGCCCCGGTGGGAGCGAGGTTGAGCAGTTCTTC
d_call: NA; j_call: TRBJ2-3; clone_size: NA; v_call: TRBV10-3; cdr3_aa: CATSPGLTDTQYF; cdr3_nt: TGTGCCACCTCCCCGGGTCTCACAGATACGCAGTATTTT
d_call: TRBD1; j_call: TRBJ2-7; clone_size: medium-sized; v_call: TRBV27; cdr3_aa: CASSFTGVGAYEQYF; cdr3_nt: TGTGCCAGCAGTTTCACAGGGGTTGGGGCTTACGAGCAGTACTTC
d_call: NA; j_call: TRBJ1-3; clone_size: NA; v_call: TRBV18; cdr3_aa: CASSTQEASAIYF; cdr3_nt: TGTGCCAGCTCTACTCAGGAGGCGAGTGCCATATATTTT
d_call: NA; j_call: TRBJ1-1; clone_size: NA; v_call: TRBV7-8; cdr3_aa: CASSGRMETEAFF; cdr3_nt: TGTGCCAGCAGCGGCCGGATGGAGACTGAAGCTTTCTTT
d_call: NA; j_call: TRBJ1-6; clone_size: few; v_call: TRBV28; cdr3_aa: CASSPNRAAYNSPLHF; cdr3_nt: TGTGCCAGCAGTCCAAACAGGGCGGCCTATAATTCACCCCTCCACTTT
d_call: TRBD2; j_call: TRBJ2-1; clone_size: NA; v_call: TRBV28; cdr3_aa: CASSLRIGGGEDNEQFF; cdr3_nt: TGTGCCAGCAGTTTACGGATCGGCGGGGGTGAGGACAATGAGCAGTTCTTC
d_call: NA; j_call: TRBJ1-5; clone_size: NA; v_call: TRBV5-6; cdr3_aa: CASSWSGRSNQPQHF; cdr3_nt: TGTGCCAGCAGCTGGTCCGGGAGGAGCAATCAGCCCCAGCATTTT
d_call: TRBD1; j_call: TRBJ2-7; clone_size: NA; v_call: TRBV6-5; cdr3_aa: CASSFDGTGRYEQYF; cdr3_nt: TGTGCCAGCAGTTTCGACGGGACAGGGAGGTACGAGCAGTACTTC
d_call: TRBD1; j_call: TRBJ2-1; clone_size: NA; v_call: TRBV7-9; cdr3_aa: CASSLNPGTGGRHEQFF; cdr3_nt: TGTGCCAGCAGCTTGAACCCCGGGACAGGGGGTCGTCATGAGCAGTTCTTC
d_call: NA; j_call: TRBJ2-7; clone_size: NA; v_call: TRBV21-1; cdr3_aa: CASSEREDSYEQYF; cdr3_nt: TGTGCCAGCTCTGAGCGGGAGGACTCCTACGAGCAGTACTTC
d_call: TRBD2; j_call: TRBJ2-5; clone_size: NA; v_call: TRBV6-2/TRBV6-3; cdr3_aa: CASSFSGTQETQYF; cdr3_nt: TGTGCCAGCAGTTTTAGCGGGACTCAAGAGACCCAGTACTTC
d_call: NA; j_call: TRBJ2-7; clone_size: NA; v_call: TRBV5-1; cdr3_aa: CASSFDSYEQYF; cdr3_nt: TGCGCCAGCAGCTTTGACAGCTACGAGCAGTACTTC
d_call: NA; j_call: TRBJ2-1; clone_size: NA; v_call: TRBV9; cdr3_aa: CASSVGGSYNEQFF; cdr3_nt: TGTGCCAGCAGCGTGGGGGGCTCCTACAATGAGCAGTTCTTC
d_call: TRBD2; j_call: TRBJ2-2; clone_size: NA; v_call: TRBV14; cdr3_aa: CASSVRERTGELFF; cdr3_nt: TGTGCCAGCAGCGTGCGGGAGAGGACCGGGGAGCTGTTTTTT
d_call: TRBD2; j_call: TRBJ2-7; clone_size: NA; v_call: TRBV28; cdr3_aa: CASSFSREGRIEQYF; cdr3_nt: TGTGCCAGCAGTTTTTCCAGGGAGGGGCGTATCGAGCAGTACTTC
d_call: NA; j_call: TRBJ1-2; clone_size: NA; v_call: TRBV5-6; cdr3_aa: CASSLYGRTGAQSYGYTF; cdr3_nt: TGTGCCAGCAGCTTGTATGGGCGAACTGGGGCGCAGTCCTATGGCTACACCTTC
d_call: NA; j_call: TRBJ1-5; clone_size: NA; v_call: TRBV30; cdr3_aa: CAWSVRAERAQHF; cdr3_nt: TGTGCCTGGAGTGTAAGGGCGGAGCGGGCCCAGCATTTT
d_call: NA; j_call: TRBJ2-4; clone_size: NA; v_call: TRBV7-3; cdr3_aa: CASNPDVSSPEYF; cdr3_nt: TGTGCCAGCAACCCAGATGTTAGCTCTCCCGAGTACTTC
d_call: TRBD1; j_call: TRBJ1-2; clone_size: once; v_call: TRBV13; cdr3_aa: CASSLGQDRGREGYTF; cdr3_nt: TGTGCCAGCAGCTTAGGCCAGGACAGGGGGCGCGAAGGCTACACCTTC
d_call: TRBD1; j_call: TRBJ1-2; clone_size: few; v_call: TRBV9; cdr3_aa: CASSLGTAQDDGYTF; cdr3_nt: TGTGCCAGCAGCCTCGGGACAGCGCAGGACGATGGCTACACCTTC
d_call: NA; j_call: TRBJ2-1; clone_size: NA; v_call: TRBV6-6; cdr3_aa: CASSPPGRGNEQFF; cdr3_nt: TGTGCCAGCAGTCCGCCTGGTAGGGGCAATGAGCAGTTCTTC
d_call: NA; j_call: TRBJ1-2; clone_size: NA; v_call: TRBV9; cdr3_aa: CASSVGTGISWPNYGYTF; cdr3_nt: TGTGCCAGCAGCGTAGGTACAGGGATATCTTGGCCTAACTATGGCTACACCTTC
d_call: TRBD1; j_call: TRBJ1-1; clone_size: NA; v_call: TRBV19; cdr3_aa: CASSMIQGAYDTEAFF; cdr3_nt: TGTGCCAGTAGTATGATCCAGGGGGCATACGACACTGAAGCTTTCTTT
d_call: TRBD2; j_call: TRBJ2-1; clone_size: once; v_call: TRBV5-1; cdr3_aa: CASSLDSGSHNEQFF; cdr3_nt: TGCGCCAGCAGCTTGGACAGCGGGAGCCACAATGAGCAGTTCTTC
d_call: TRBD1; j_call: TRBJ2-5; clone_size: NA; v_call: TRBV6-5; cdr3_aa: CASSPGQGALETQYF; cdr3_nt: TGTGCCAGCAGTCCGGGACAGGGGGCTTTAGAGACCCAGTACTTC
d_call: NA; j_call: TRBJ2-2; clone_size: NA; v_call: TRBV25-1; cdr3_aa: CASSPWASEGGELFF; cdr3_nt: TGTGCCAGCAGTCCCTGGGCTAGTGAGGGCGGGGAGCTGTTTTTT
d_call: TRBD1; j_call: TRBJ2-1; clone_size: few; v_call: TRBV5-4; cdr3_aa: CASSAGTATYNEQFF; cdr3_nt: TGTGCCAGCAGCGCCGGGACAGCCACCTACAATGAGCAGTTCTTC
d_call: NA; j_call: TRBJ2-3; clone_size: NA; v_call: TRBV5-6; cdr3_aa: CASSLNRYTDTQYF; cdr3_nt: TGTGCCAGCAGCTTGAACAGGTACACAGATACGCAGTATTTT
d_call: NA; j_call: TRBJ2-3; clone_size: NA; v_call: TRBV6-1; cdr3_aa: CASSEIRGAPPTDTQYF; cdr3_nt: TGTGCCAGCAGTGAAATTCGGGGGGCGCCCCCCACAGATACGCAGTATTTT
d_call: NA; j_call: TRBJ2-2; clone_size: NA; v_call: TRBV3-1/TRBV3-2; cdr3_aa: CASSQSGNTGELFF; cdr3_nt: TGTGCCAGCAGCCAGAGCGGAAACACCGGGGAGCTGTTTTTT
d_call: NA; j_call: TRBJ2-1; clone_size: NA; v_call: TRBV24-1; cdr3_aa: CATSDLQGHEQFF; cdr3_nt: TGTGCCACCAGTGACCTACAGGGCCATGAGCAGTTCTTC
d_call: NA; j_call: TRBJ1-5; clone_size: NA; v_call: TRBV6-2/TRBV6-3; cdr3_aa: CASSSWTTNQPQHF; cdr3_nt: TGTGCCAGCAGTTCGTGGACTACTAATCAGCCCCAGCATTTT
d_call: TRBD2; j_call: TRBJ2-3; clone_size: NA; v_call: TRBV19; cdr3_aa: CASRETSGIADTQYF; cdr3_nt: TGTGCCAGTAGAGAGACTAGCGGGATCGCAGATACGCAGTATTTT
d_call: NA; j_call: TRBJ1-5; clone_size: few; v_call: TRBV7-9; cdr3_aa: CASSQGLDNQPQHF; cdr3_nt: TGTGCCAGCAGTCAGGGGTTGGACAATCAGCCCCAGCATTTT
d_call: TRBD2; j_call: TRBJ2-1; clone_size: NA; v_call: TRBV30; cdr3_aa: CAWSVIGGRASEQFF; cdr3_nt: TGTGCCTGGAGTGTAATTGGCGGGAGGGCCAGTGAGCAGTTCTTC
d_call: NA; j_call: TRBJ2-3; clone_size: NA; v_call: TRBV24-1; cdr3_aa: CASGLADTQYF; cdr3_nt: TGTGCCTCGGGATTGGCAGATACGCAGTATTTT
d_call: TRBD1; j_call: TRBJ2-7; clone_size: NA; v_call: TRBV6-5; cdr3_aa: CASRPGTGPYEQYF; cdr3_nt: TGTGCCAGCAGGCCTGGGACAGGACCCTACGAGCAGTACTTC